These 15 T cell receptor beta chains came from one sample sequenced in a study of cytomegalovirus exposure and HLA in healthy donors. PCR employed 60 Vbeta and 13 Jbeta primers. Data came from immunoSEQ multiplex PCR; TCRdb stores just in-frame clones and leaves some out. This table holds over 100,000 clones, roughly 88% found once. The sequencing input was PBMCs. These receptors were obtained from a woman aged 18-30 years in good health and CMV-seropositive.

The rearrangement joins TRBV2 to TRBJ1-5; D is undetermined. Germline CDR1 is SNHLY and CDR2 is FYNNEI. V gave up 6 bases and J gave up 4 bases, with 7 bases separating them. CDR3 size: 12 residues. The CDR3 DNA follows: TGTGCCAGCAGGTGGAGTAATCAGCCCCAGCATTTT. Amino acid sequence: CASRWSNQPQHF.

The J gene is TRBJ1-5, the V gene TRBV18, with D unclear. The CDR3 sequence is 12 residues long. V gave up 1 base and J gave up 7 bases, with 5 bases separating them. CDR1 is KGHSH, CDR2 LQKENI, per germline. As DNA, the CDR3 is TGTGCCAGCTCACCACGAGGACAGCCCCAGCATTTT. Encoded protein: CASSPRGQPQHF. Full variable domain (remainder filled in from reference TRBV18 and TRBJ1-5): NAGVMQNPRHLVRRRGQEARLRCSPMKGHSHVYWYRQLPEEGLKFMVYLQKENIIDESGMPKERFSAEFPKEGPSILRIQQVVRGDSAAYFCASSPRGQPQHFGDGTRLSIL.

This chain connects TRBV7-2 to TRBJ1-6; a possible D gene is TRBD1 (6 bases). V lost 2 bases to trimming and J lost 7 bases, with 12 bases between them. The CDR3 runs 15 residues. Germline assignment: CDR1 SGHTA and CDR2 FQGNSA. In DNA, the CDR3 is TGTGCCAGCAGCTTATGGGGGCAGCCGAATTCACCCCTCCACTTT. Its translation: CASSLWGQPNSPLHF.

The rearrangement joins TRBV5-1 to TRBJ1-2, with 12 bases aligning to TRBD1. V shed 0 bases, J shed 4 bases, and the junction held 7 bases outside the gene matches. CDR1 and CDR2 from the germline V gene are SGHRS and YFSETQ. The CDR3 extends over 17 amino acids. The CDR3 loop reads CASSLEPGQGALYGYTF. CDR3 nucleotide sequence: TGCGCCAGCAGCTTGGAGCCGGGACAGGGGGCGCTCTATGGCTACACCTTC. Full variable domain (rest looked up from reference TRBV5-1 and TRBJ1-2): KAGVTQTPRYLIKTRGQQVTLSCSPISGHRSVSWYQQTPGQGLQFLFEYFSETQRNKGNFPGRFSGRQFSNSRSEMNVSTLELGDSALYLCASSLEPGQGALYGYTFGSGTRLTVV.

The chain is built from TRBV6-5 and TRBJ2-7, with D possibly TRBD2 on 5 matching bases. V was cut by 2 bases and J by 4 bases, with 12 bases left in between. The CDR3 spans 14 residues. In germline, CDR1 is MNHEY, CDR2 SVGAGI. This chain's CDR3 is CASSYAGLIYEQYF. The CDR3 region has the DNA TGTGCCAGCAGTTACGCAGGACTTATATACGAGCAGTACTTC.

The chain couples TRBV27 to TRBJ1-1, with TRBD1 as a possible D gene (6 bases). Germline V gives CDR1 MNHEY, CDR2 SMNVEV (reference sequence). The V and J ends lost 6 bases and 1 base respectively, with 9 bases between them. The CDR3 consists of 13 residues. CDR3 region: CASSWTENTEAFF. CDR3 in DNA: TGTGCCAGCAGCTGGACAGAGAACACTGAAGCTTTCTTT.

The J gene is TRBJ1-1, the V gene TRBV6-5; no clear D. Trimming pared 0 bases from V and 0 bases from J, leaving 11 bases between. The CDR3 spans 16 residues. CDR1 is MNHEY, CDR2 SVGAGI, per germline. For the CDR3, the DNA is TGTGCCAGCAGTTACTCAATTGGACTCATGAACACTGAAGCTTTCTTT. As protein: CASSYSIGLMNTEAFF.

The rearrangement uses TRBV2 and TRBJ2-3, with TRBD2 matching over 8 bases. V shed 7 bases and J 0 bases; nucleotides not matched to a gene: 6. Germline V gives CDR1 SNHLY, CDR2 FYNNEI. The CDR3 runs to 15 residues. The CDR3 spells CASKSGGASTDTQYF. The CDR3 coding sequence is TGTGCCAGCAAAAGCGGGGGAGCTAGCACAGATACGCAGTATTTT.

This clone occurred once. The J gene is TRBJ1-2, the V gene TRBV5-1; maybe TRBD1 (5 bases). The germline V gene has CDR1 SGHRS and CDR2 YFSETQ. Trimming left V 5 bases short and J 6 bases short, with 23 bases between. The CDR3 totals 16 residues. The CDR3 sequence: CASRVGTFFTGHGYTF. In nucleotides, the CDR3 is TGCGCCAGCAGGGTAGGGACTTTTTTTACTGGACATGGCTACACCTTC.

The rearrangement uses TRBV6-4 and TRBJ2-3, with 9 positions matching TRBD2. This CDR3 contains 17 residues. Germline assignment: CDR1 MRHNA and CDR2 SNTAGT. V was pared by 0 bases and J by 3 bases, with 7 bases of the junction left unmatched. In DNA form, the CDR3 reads TGTGCCAGCAGTGACTCTATCAGCGGGGGGCCTACAGATACGCAGTATTTT. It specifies CASSDSISGGPTDTQYF.

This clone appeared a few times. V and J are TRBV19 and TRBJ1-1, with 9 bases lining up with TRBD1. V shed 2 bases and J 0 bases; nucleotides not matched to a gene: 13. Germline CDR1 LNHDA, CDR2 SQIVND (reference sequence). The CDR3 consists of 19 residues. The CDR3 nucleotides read TGTGCCAGTAGTATACTAGAGGGGGGACAGGGCCCCATGAACACTGAAGCTTTCTTT. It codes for CASSILEGGQGPMNTEAFF.

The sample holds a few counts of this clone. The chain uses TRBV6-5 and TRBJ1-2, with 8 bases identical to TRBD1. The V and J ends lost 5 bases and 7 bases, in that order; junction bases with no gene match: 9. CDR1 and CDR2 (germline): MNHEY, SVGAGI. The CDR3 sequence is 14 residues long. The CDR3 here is CASSEEAGGSGYTF. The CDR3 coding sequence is TGTGCCAGCAGTGAAGAGGCAGGGGGCAGTGGCTACACCTTC.

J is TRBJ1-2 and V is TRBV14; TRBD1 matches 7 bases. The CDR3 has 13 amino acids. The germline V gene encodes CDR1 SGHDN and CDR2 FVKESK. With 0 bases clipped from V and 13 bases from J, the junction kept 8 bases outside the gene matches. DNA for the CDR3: TGTGCCAGCAGCCAAGATGACAGGGTAACATTCACCTTC. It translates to CASSQDDRVTFTF.

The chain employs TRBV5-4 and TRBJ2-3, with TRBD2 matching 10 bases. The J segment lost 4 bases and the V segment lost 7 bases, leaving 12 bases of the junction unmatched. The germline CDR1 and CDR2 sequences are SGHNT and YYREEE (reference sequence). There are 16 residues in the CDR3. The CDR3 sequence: CASLRGGTSVPDTQYF. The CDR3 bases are TGTGCCAGCCTCAGGGGAGGGACTAGCGTCCCAGATACGCAGTATTTT.

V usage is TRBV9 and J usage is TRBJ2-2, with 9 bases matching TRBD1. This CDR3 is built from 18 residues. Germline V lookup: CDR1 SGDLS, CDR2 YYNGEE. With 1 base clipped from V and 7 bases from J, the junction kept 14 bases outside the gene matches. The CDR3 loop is CASSVSIEGQGGVGELFF. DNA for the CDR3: TGTGCCAGCAGCGTATCAATCGAGGGACAGGGTGGAGTCGGGGAGCTGTTTTTT.